This entry lists 28 T cell receptor beta chains sequenced from one sample in a study of patients and donors after allogeneic stem cell transplantation (dated by TCRdb to the early 2020s). The method was RT-PCR. Sequencer: NextSeq 550. Through fastp at Q25 and MiXCR, TCRdb rebuilt clones from the public reads, retaining in-frame beta chains. Each record represents a unique CDR3 protein, reported with the most common genes and DNA among its rows. Here the sample has 920,000 or so distinct CDR3 sequences; roughly 18% occur a single time. The top ten hold 6% of the sample. The sequenced sample consisted of blood, either unsorted or a sorted T cell fraction (not recorded which). The source is a human donor who was either an allogeneic HSCT recipient or a stem cell or donor lymphocyte infusion donor (not recorded which). It is not recorded whose cells these are; they may come from a transplant donor.

The gene calls are TRBV7-2 and TRBJ2-1, with TRBD2 matching 12 bases. The CDR3 length is 17 residues. The V segment lost 5 bases and the J segment 1 base; nucleotides outside the gene matches: 6. Germline V gene data show CDR1 as SGHTA and CDR2 as FQGNSA. CDR3: CASSLKLAGGSYNEQFF. The CDR3 coding sequence is TGTGCCAGCAGCCTTAAACTAGCGGGAGGATCCTACAATGAGCAGTTCTTC.

This clonotype turned up a few times. The DNA of the CDR3 is TGCGCCAGCAGCCAAGAAGAGGGCAGAGGAAACACCATATATTTT. It is translated as CASSQEEGRGNTIYF. The V and J genes are TRBV4-1 and TRBJ1-3, with D unresolved. CDR3 length equals 15 residues. V lost 0 bases and J 4 bases, leaving 10 bases between the germline ends. CDR1 is MGHRA, CDR2 YSYEKL, per germline.

Only a few counts were recorded for this clonotype. The V call is TRBV7-8, the J call TRBJ2-7; 11 bases are shared with TRBD2. The germline CDR1 and CDR2 sequences are SGHVS and FQNEAQ. The trim removed 5 bases at V and 7 bases at J, leaving 7 bases unmatched. CDR3 length: 14 amino acids. In DNA, the CDR3 is TGTGCCAGCAGCGCACTAGCGGGGGTTGGAGAGCAGTACTTC. It encodes CASSALAGVGEQYF.

This clonotype showed up just a few times. J is TRBJ1-2 and V is TRBV3-1; D remains ambiguous. The germline gives CDR1 LGHDT, CDR2 YNNKEL (reference sequence). Trimming shortened V by 0 bases and J by 5 bases, and 7 bases separated the two germline ends. There are 13 residues in the CDR3. For the CDR3, the DNA is TGTGCCAGCAGCCAAGATCGTCCTTATGGCTACACCTTC. Its translation: CASSQDRPYGYTF.

This clonotype was detected ten times or more. The chain has TRBV12-3 or TRBV12-4 and TRBJ1-2; possible D gene TRBD1, 6 bases. Trimming pared 2 bases from V and 6 bases from J, leaving 13 bases between. The CDR3 runs to 14 residues. The DNA of the CDR3 is TGTGCCAGCAGTTTATACGGCCAGGGGAATGGCTACACCTTC. Its protein product is CASSLYGQGNGYTF.

This clonotype came up a few times. This chain joins TRBV7-9 and TRBJ2-2; D possibly matches TRBD1 or TRBD2 (5 bases each). CDR1 and CDR2 (germline): SEHNR, FQNEAQ (reference sequence). Trimming stripped 5 bases from V and 1 base from J, with 11 bases between. The CDR3 extends over 15 amino acids. CDR3 protein: CASSHGTQNTGELFF. In DNA, the CDR3 is TGTGCCAGCAGCCACGGGACGCAGAACACCGGGGAGCTGTTTTTT.

This clonotype was detected a few times. The V call is TRBV20-1, the J call TRBJ2-5; TRBD2 aligns across 11 bases. There are 15 residues in the CDR3. Germline trimming cut 3 bases from V and 4 bases from J; bases unmatched to any gene: 7. The germline V gene encodes CDR1 DFQATT and CDR2 SNEGSKA (reference sequence). CDR3 in DNA: TGCAGTGCTAGGGGCGTAACTAGCGGGAGAGAGACCCAGTACTTC. Translation gives CSARGVTSGRETQYF.

This clonotype has a count of ten or more. The chain is built from TRBV12-3 or TRBV12-4 and TRBJ2-7, with D unclear. The length of the CDR3 is 11 residues. Deletions cut 3 bases from V and 5 bases from J, with 5 bases between. The CDR3 here is CASSLAHEQYF. DNA for the CDR3: TGTGCCAGCAGTTTGGCCCACGAGCAGTACTTC.

This clonotype was counted at least ten times. V and J are TRBV20-1 and TRBJ1-2; 7 bases are a match to TRBD1. Germline V gives CDR1 DFQATT, CDR2 SNEGSKA (reference sequence). V lost 2 bases to trimming and J lost 8 bases; unmatched junction nucleotides: 5. This CDR3 spans 12 amino acids. In nucleotides, the CDR3 is TGCAGTGCTAGAAACGACAGGGACGGCTACACCTTC. It yields the protein CSARNDRDGYTF.

This clonotype has more than one count but fewer than ten. The chain has TRBV11-2 and TRBJ2-7; 7 nucleotides match TRBD1. The CDR3 consists of 15 residues. Trimming cost V 6 bases and J 5 bases; bases outside gene matches: 13. Germline V gene data show CDR1 as SGHAT and CDR2 as FQNNGV. CDR3 bases: TGTGCCAGCAGGTATGGACAGGCTAGGGCCGACGAGCAGTACTTC. Residues: CASRYGQARADEQYF.

The rearrangement uses TRBV9 and TRBJ2-1; D is perhaps TRBD1 (6 bases). Germline assignment: CDR1 SGDLS and CDR2 YYNGEE. The CDR3 runs 18 residues. V dropped 4 bases and J dropped 6 bases, with 26 bases sitting between them. The CDR3 sequence: CASSPPPGGRSIFNEQFF. The DNA of the CDR3 is TGTGCCAGCAGCCCACCTCCTGGGGGCAGATCAATCTTCAATGAGCAGTTCTTC.

This chain's CDR3 is CSVGGGKNTEAFF. CDR3 sequence (DNA): TGCAGCGTGGGAGGGGGAAAGAACACTGAAGCTTTCTTT. The chain links TRBV29-1 to TRBJ1-1, with TRBD1 as a possible D gene (6 bases). This CDR3 has 13 residues. CDR1 and CDR2 from the germline V gene are SQVTM and ANQGSEA. The V end lost 6 bases, the J end lost 1 base, and 12 bases lay between the germline ends.

In this sample, this clonotype turned up a few times. V usage is TRBV5-5 and J usage is TRBJ1-4, with D tentatively TRBD1 (5 bases). The V gene's germline CDR1 is SGHKS and CDR2 YYEKEE (reference sequence). The CDR3 has 15 amino acids. Deletions cut 3 bases from V and 8 bases from J, with 17 bases between. DNA for the CDR3: TGTGCCAGCAGCTGGAGTCAGGGTCTTGGCGAAAAACTGTTTTTT. This codes for CASSWSQGLGEKLFF. The full variable domain, its missing parts supplied by reference TRBV5-5 and TRBJ1-4, is DAGVTQSPTHLIKTRGQQVTLRCSPISGHKSVSWYQQVLGQGPQFIFQYYEKEERGRGNFPDRFSARQFPNYSSELNVNALLLGDSALYLCASSWSQGLGEKLFFGSGTQLSVL.

This clonotype was recorded at least ten times. The rearrangement links TRBV12-3 or TRBV12-4 to TRBJ2-1, with TRBD2 identical over 8 bases. V shed 1 base, J shed 2 bases, and the junction held 7 bases outside the gene matches. The CDR3 runs to 17 residues. Written as DNA, the CDR3 is TGTGCCAGCAGTTTAGGGCGGGGGGCTATCGCCTACAATGAGCAGTTCTTC. It encodes CASSLGRGAIAYNEQFF.

The chain links TRBV4-1 to TRBJ2-1, with 8 bases identical to TRBD2. The CDR3 spans 18 residues. Germline trimming cut 0 bases from V and 5 bases from J; bases unmatched to any gene: 12. The V gene's germline CDR1 is MGHRA and CDR2 YSYEKL. CDR3 sequence: CASSQEGPGTSGHNEQFF. Here the CDR3 DNA reads TGCGCCAGCAGCCAAGAAGGGCCGGGTACTAGCGGACACAATGAGCAGTTCTTC.

In this sample, this clonotype turned up many times. The chain joins TRBV12-3 or TRBV12-4 to TRBJ2-1, with D possibly being TRBD2 (6 bases). Deletions cut 7 bases from V and 3 bases from J, with 25 bases between. The CDR3 runs 18 residues. In DNA form, the CDR3 reads TGTGCCAGCACCCGATTGGGGCGGACTACTCAGGGCTACAATGAGCAGTTCTTC. Translated: CASTRLGRTTQGYNEQFF.

CDR3: CASSTGSPTSYGYTF. CDR3 in DNA: TGTGCCAGCAGCACAGGAAGCCCCACTAGCTATGGCTACACCTTC. V gene TRBV7-9 combines with J gene TRBJ1-2; D is perhaps TRBD1 (5 bases). V was pared by 5 bases and J by 4 bases, with 17 bases between. CDR1 SEHNR and CDR2 FQNEAQ come from the germline V gene (reference sequence). The CDR3 is 15 amino acids.

CDR3 amino acids: CAWGGRTFDTGELFF. CDR3 bases: TGTGCCTGGGGGGGTCGGACCTTCGACACCGGGGAGCTGTTTTTT. The chain uses TRBV30 and TRBJ2-2; D tentatively fits TRBD1 or TRBD2 (5 bases each). V lost 5 bases and J 3 bases, leaving 16 bases between the germline ends. The germline V gene encodes CDR1 GTSNPN and CDR2 SVGIG (reference sequence). The CDR3 loop spans 15 amino acids.

The genes are TRBV21-1 and TRBJ2-1; TRBD2 is taken as the D call from the table, unchecked against the DNA. TRBV21-1 is a pseudogene. The CDR3 is 17 amino acids. CDR3 coding DNA: TGTGCCAGCAGCATCCCCCCAGCGGGAGAAGTGTTGGATGAGCAGTTCTTC. Residues: CASSIPPAGEVLDEQFF.

This clonotype appeared a few times. The CDR3 loop reads CASSPKYGYTF. The CDR3 coding sequence is TGTGCCAGCAGCCCGAAGTATGGCTACACCTTC. The chain couples TRBV13 to TRBJ1-2; D gene uncertain. Germline assignment: CDR1 PRHDT and CDR2 FYEKMQ (reference sequence). The CDR3 runs to 11 residues. With 5 bases removed from V and 5 bases from J, the gap between germline ends came to 6 bases.

CDR3 sequence reads: CASSDRFGDTQYF. As DNA, the CDR3 is TGTGCCAGCAGTGACCGTTTCGGAGATACGCAGTATTTT. The V and J genes are TRBV2 and TRBJ2-3; D not resolved. Germline CDR1 and CDR2: SNHLY and FYNNEI. Trimming pared 3 bases from V and 5 bases from J, leaving 9 bases between. The CDR3 is made up of 13 amino acids.

This clonotype has only a few counts. The V and J genes are TRBV2 and TRBJ1-6, with D tentatively TRBD1 (5 bases). Germline-derived CDR1 and CDR2 are SNHLY and FYNNEI. Between the trimmed V and J ends, which lost 8 bases and 2 bases, there was a span of 10 bases. The CDR3 has 14 residues. CDR3 sequence: CASGGVPYNSPLHF. The CDR3 DNA reads as TGTGCCAGCGGAGGGGTCCCCTATAATTCACCCCTCCACTTT.

V gene TRBV5-1 combines with J gene TRBJ2-7, with D possibly TRBD2 on 6 matching bases. V was clipped by 4 bases and J by 2 bases, with 16 bases between them. The V gene's germline CDR1 is SGHRS and CDR2 YFSETQ. This CDR3 is 15 amino acids long. CDR3 DNA: TGCGCCAGCAGCGGAGGGGCTAGGGGAGCCTACGAGCAGTACTTC. Amino acid sequence: CASSGGARGAYEQYF.

CDR3 residues: CASSERRGEAYGYTF. Here the CDR3 DNA reads TGTGCCAGCAGTGAAAGGAGGGGCGAAGCCTATGGCTACACCTTC. This chain joins TRBV6-1 and TRBJ1-2, with a weak D call TRBD1 (5 bases). V was pared by 2 bases and J by 4 bases, with 14 bases between. Germline CDR1 and CDR2: MNHNS and SASEGT. The CDR3 has 15 amino acids.

A word on this clonotype: This may be a read error, as it is one base from a much larger clone. V is TRBV12-3 or TRBV12-4 and J is TRBJ2-7; the D is unclear. The CDR3 has 11 amino acids. CDR3 nucleotide sequence: TGTGCCAGCACCCGTGGGGAAGAGCGGTACTTC. This encodes CASTRGEERYF.

The V and J genes are TRBV15 and TRBJ2-5; D is unclear. V lost 5 bases and J lost 4, with 11 bases in between. This CDR3 has 13 amino acids. Germline V gives CDR1 LNHNV, CDR2 YYDKDF (reference sequence). The chain's CDR3 is CATSAGLAETQYF. For the CDR3, the DNA is TGTGCCACCAGCGCCGGCCTGGCAGAGACCCAGTACTTC.

Notes on this clonotype: One end of the junction is discordant with germline, which a read error may explain. The rearrangement uses TRBV6-5 and TRBJ1-3; no firm D call. Germline-derived CDR1 and CDR2 are MNHEY and SVGAGI. The CDR3 length is 12 residues. CDR3 coding DNA: TGTGCGAGCATCAGCTCTGGAAACACCATATATTTT. Protein product: CASISSGNTIYF.

This clonotype has only a few counts. The chain links TRBV20-1 to TRBJ2-1; TRBD2 matches at 7 bases. With 0 bases clipped from V and 4 bases from J, the junction kept 6 bases outside the gene matches. The CDR3 covers 15 residues. The V gene's germline CDR1 is DFQATT and CDR2 SNEGSKA (reference sequence). This CDR3 is CSAREGGVSYNEQFF. CDR3 bases: TGCAGTGCTAGAGAGGGGGGGGTCTCGTACAATGAGCAGTTCTTC.